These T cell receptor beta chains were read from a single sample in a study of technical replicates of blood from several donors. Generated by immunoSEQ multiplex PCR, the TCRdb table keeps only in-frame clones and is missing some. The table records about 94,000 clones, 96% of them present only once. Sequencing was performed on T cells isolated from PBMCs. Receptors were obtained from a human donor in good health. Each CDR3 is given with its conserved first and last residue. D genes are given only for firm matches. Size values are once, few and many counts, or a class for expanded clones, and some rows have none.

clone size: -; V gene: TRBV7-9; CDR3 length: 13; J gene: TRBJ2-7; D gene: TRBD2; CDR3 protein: CASSLLRGDEQYF; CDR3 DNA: TGTGCCAGCAGCTTACTTCGGGGGGACGAGCAGTACTTC
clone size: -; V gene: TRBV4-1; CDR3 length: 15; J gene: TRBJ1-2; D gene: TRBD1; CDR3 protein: CASSQAKTGDYGYTF; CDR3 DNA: TGCGCCAGCAGCCAGGCTAAGACAGGGGACTATGGCTACACCTTC
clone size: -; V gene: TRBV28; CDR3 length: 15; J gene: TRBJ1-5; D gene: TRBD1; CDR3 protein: CASSNTGGPYQPQHF; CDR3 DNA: TGTGCCAGCAGTAACACAGGGGGCCCTTATCAGCCCCAGCATTTT
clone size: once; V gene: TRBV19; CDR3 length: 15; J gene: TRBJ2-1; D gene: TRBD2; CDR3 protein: CASRGGASGRQGQFF; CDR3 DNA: TGTGCCAGTAGGGGGGGGGCTAGCGGGAGGCAGGGGCAGTTCTTC
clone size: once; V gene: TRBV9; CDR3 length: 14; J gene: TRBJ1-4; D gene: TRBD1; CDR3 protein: CASRPRQGGEKLFF; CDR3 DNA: TGTGCCAGCAGACCTAGACAGGGAGGTGAAAAACTGTTTTTT
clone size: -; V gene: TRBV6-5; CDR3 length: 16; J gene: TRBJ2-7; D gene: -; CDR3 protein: CASSYSMGSLVYEQYF; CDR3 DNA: TGTGCCAGCAGTTACTCAATGGGCTCTCTGGTCTACGAGCAGTACTTC
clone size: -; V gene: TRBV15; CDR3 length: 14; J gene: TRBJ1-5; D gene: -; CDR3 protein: CATSREGLGQPQHF; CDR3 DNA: TGTGCCACCAGCAGAGAGGGGCTAGGGCAGCCCCAGCATTTT
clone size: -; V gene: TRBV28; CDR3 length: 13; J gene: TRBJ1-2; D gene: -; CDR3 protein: CASSFEGYYGYTF; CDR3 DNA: TGTGCCAGCAGTTTCGAGGGCTACTATGGCTACACCTTC
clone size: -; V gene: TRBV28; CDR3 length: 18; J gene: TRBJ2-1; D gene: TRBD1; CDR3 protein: CASSGGTGITHSYNEQFF; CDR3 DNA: TGTGCCAGCAGTGGCGGGACAGGGATTACACACTCCTACAATGAGCAGTTCTTC
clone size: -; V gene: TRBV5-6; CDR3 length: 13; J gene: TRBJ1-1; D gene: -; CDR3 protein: CASSLVAVTEAFF; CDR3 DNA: TGTGCCAGCAGCCTGGTGGCGGTCACTGAAGCTTTCTTT
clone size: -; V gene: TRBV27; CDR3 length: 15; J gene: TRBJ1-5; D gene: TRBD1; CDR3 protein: CASRPGQGSNQPQHF; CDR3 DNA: TGTGCCAGCAGGCCGGGACAGGGGAGCAATCAGCCCCAGCATTTT
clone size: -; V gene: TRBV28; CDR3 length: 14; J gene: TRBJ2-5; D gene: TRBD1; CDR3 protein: CASSQRQGKETQYF; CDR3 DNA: TGTGCCAGCAGCCAGCGACAGGGCAAAGAGACCCAGTACTTC
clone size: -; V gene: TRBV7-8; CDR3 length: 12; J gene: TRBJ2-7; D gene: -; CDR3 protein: CASSIQVYEQYF; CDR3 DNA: TGTGCCAGCAGCATACAGGTCTACGAGCAGTACTTC
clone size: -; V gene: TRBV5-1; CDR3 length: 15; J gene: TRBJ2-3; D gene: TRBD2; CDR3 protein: CASSLPSGSTDTQYF; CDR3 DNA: TGCGCCAGCAGCTTGCCTAGCGGGAGCACAGATACGCAGTATTTT
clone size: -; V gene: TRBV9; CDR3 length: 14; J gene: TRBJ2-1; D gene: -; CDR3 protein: CASSRTPSYNEQFF; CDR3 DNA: TGTGCCAGCAGCCGGACACCCTCCTACAATGAGCAGTTCTTC
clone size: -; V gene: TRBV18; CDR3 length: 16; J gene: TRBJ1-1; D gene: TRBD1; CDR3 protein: CASSPIGQGARTEAFF; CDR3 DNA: TGTGCCAGCTCACCAATCGGACAGGGGGCCCGCACTGAAGCTTTCTTT
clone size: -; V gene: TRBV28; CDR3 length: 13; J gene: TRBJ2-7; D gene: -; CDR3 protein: CASVPQTSYEQYF; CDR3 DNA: TGTGCCAGCGTACCACAGACGTCCTACGAGCAGTACTTC
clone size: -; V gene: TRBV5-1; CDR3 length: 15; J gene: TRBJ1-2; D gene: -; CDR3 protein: CASSDSSGISAGYTF; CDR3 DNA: TGCGCCAGCAGTGATTCTTCCGGGATATCGGCTGGCTACACCTTC
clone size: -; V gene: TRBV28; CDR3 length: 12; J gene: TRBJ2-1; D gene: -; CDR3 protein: CATHTHPNEQFF; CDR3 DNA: TGTGCCACCCATACTCACCCGAATGAGCAGTTCTTC
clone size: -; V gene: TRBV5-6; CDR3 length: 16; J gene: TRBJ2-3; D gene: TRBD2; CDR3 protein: CASSLNSGTSTDTQYF; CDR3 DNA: TGTGCCAGCAGCTTGAATAGCGGGACTAGCACAGATACGCAGTATTTT